This record looks at one TCR beta chain sequence and its context. These data originate in a study of cytomegalovirus exposure and HLA in healthy donors. Vbeta (60) and Jbeta (13) primers were used in the PCR. Produced via immunoSEQ multiplex PCR; TCRdb's table is partial and in-frame only. The sample includes about 180,000 clones, 79% of them seen just once. The sample taken for sequencing was PBMCs. This TCR was sampled from a middle-aged woman in good health and CMV-seronegative.

This CDR3 is CASSLNSGLAGLNTGELFF. The CDR3 nucleotides read TGTGCCAGCAGCTTAAATTCGGGACTAGCGGGGCTCAACACCGGGGAGCTGTTTTTT. The chain combines TRBV5-4 with TRBJ2-2, with 13 bases fitting TRBD2. The CDR3 runs 19 residues. Germline V CDR1 and CDR2: SGHNT, YYREEE (reference sequence). V lost 2 bases to trimming and J lost 2 bases; unmatched junction nucleotides: 9.